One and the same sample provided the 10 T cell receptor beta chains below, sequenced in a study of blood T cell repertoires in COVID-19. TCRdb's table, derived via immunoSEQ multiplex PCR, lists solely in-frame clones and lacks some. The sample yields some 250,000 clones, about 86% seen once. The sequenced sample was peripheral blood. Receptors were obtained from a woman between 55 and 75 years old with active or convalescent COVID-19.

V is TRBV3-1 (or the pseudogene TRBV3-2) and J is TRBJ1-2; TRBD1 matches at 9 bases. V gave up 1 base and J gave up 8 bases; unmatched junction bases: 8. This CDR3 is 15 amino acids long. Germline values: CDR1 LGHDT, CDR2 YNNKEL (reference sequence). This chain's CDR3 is CASSQVLGTGQGYTF. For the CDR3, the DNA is TGTGCCAGCAGCCAAGTACTCGGGACAGGGCAAGGCTACACCTTC.

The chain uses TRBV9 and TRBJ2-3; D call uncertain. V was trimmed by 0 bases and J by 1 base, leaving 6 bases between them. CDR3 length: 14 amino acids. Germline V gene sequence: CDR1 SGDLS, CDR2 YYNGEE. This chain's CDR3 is CASSVDGRTDTQYF. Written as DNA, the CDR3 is TGTGCCAGCAGCGTAGACGGTCGCACAGATACGCAGTATTTT.

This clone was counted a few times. CDR3 protein: CASSPRVGGANYEQYF. The DNA of the CDR3 is TGTGCCAGCTCACCACGGGTTGGGGGCGCAAACTACGAGCAGTACTTC. The chain couples TRBV18 to TRBJ2-7; tentative D call: TRBD1 (6 bases). CDR1 is KGHSH and CDR2 is LQKENI in the germline V gene. Trimming took off 1 base at V and 3 bases at J, with 16 bases between the two ends. The CDR3 is made up of 16 amino acids.

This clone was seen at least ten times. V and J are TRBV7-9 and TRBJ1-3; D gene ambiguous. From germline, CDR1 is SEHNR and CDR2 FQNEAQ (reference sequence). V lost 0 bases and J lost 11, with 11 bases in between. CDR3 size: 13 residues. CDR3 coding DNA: TGTGCCAGCAGCTTAGCGAATAATCCAGCCATATATTTT. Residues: CASSLANNPAIYF.

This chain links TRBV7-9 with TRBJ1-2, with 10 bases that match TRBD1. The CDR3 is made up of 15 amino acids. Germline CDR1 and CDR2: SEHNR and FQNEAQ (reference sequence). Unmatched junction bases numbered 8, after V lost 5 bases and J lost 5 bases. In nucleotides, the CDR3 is TGTGCCAGCAGCCCCCGGGACAGGGGTTTTTATGGCTACACCTTC. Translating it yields CASSPRDRGFYGYTF.

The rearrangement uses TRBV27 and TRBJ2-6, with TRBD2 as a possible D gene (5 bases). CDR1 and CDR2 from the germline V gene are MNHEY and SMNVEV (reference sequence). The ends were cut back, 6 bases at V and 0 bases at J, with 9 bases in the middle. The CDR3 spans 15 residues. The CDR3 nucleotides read TGTGCCAGCAGCCGGGGTAGCTCTGGGGCCAACGTCCTGACTTTC. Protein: CASSRGSSGANVLTF.

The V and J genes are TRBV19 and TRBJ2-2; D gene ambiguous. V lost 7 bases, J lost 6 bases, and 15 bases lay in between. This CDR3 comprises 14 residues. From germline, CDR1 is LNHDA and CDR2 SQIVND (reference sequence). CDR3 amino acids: CASNSRRASGELFF. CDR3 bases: TGTGCCAGTAATAGTAGGAGAGCGTCCGGGGAGCTGTTTTTT.

CDR3 bases: TGTGCCAGCAGTTTAGGGACAGGGAGCACAGATACGCAGTATTTT. It translates to CASSLGTGSTDTQYF. V and J are TRBV27 and TRBJ2-3; 9 nucleotides match TRBD1. V dropped 2 bases and J dropped 0; count of bases not matched to a gene: 0. Germline assignment: CDR1 MNHEY and CDR2 SMNVEV (reference sequence). CDR3 length equals 15 residues.

The CDR3 nucleotides are TGTGCCAGCAGCTTGGATAGACAGGGCTTGGGTGGAAACACCATATATTTT. Translating gives CASSLDRQGLGGNTIYF. The V call is TRBV5-4, the J call TRBJ1-3; 7 bases are shared with TRBD1. Germline values: CDR1 SGHNT, CDR2 YYREEE (reference sequence). V lost 0 bases and J lost 3; bases outside the gene matches: 9. The CDR3 length is 17 residues.

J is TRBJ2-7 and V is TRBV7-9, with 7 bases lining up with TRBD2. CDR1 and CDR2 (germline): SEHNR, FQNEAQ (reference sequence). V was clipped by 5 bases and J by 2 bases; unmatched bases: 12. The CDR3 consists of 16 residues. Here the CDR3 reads CASSLPPSGDPYEQYF. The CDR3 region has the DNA TGTGCCAGCAGCCTCCCCCCTAGCGGTGACCCCTACGAGCAGTACTTC.